The 10 T cell receptor beta chains reported below all come from one sample, sequenced in a study of CD8 T cells in Susac syndrome. Random hexamers were used to reverse transcribe an amount of roughly 0.5 to 1 ug RNA. From the immunoSEQ multiplex PCR reads, TCRdb called clonotypes with MiXCR, one entry per CDR3 protein. The sample lists some 450,000 distinct CDR3 sequences, more than 70% occurring once. Sequencing input: CD8+ T cells from PBMCs. The receptors shown here come from a human donor with multiple sclerosis.

The rearrangement joins TRBV20-1 to TRBJ2-5; 9 bases are shared with TRBD1. Germline values: CDR1 DFQATT, CDR2 SNEGSKA (reference sequence). This CDR3 has 14 residues. V lost 4 bases and J lost 4; bases outside the gene matches: 7. The CDR3 nucleotides read TGCAGTGCTAAACGGGACAGGGTTTCAGAGACCCAGTACTTC. Protein: CSAKRDRVSETQYF.

This chain connects TRBV4-1 to TRBJ2-1; TRBD1 is a possible D gene (5 bases). CDR1 and CDR2 (germline): MGHRA, YSYEKL. V dropped 0 bases and J dropped 10 bases, with 16 bases sitting between them. The CDR3 sequence is 15 residues long. DNA of the CDR3: TGCGCCAGCAGCCAAGATCAGGGTAGCTCGAGGGAGCAGTTCTTC. The encoded protein is CASSQDQGSSREQFF.

The genes are TRBV28 and TRBJ2-7; no reliable D call. The CDR3 loop spans 13 amino acids. V was trimmed by 7 bases and J by 3 bases, leaving 13 bases between them. Germline V gene lookup returns CDR1 MDHEN and CDR2 SYDVKM. The CDR3 coding sequence is TGTGCCAGCACCCCACCTACCCTCTACGAGCAGTACTTC. Encoded protein: CASTPPTLYEQYF. The entire variable domain, with the rest obtained from reference TRBV28 and TRBJ2-7, is as follows: DVKVTQSSRYLVKRTGEKVFLECVQDMDHENMFWYRQDPGLGLRLIYFSYDVKMKEKGDIPEGYSVSREKKERFSLILESASTNQTSMYLCASTPPTLYEQYFGPGTRLTVT.

This rearrangement joins TRBV30 to TRBJ2-3; the match to TRBD1 covers 9 bases. The CDR3 totals 15 residues. V dropped 0 bases and J dropped 1; count of bases not matched to a gene: 2. From germline, CDR1 is GTSNPN and CDR2 SVGIG (reference sequence). The CDR3 DNA sequence: TGTGCCTGGAGTGTTAGGACAGGGGGCACAGATACGCAGTATTTT. Amino acid sequence: CAWSVRTGGTDTQYF. The full variable domain, rest sourced from reference TRBV30 and TRBJ2-3, is SQTIHQWPATLVQPVGSPLSLECTVEGTSNPNLYWYRQAAGRGLQLLFYSVGIGQISSEVPQNLSASRPQDRQFILSSKKLLLSDSGFYLCAWSVRTGGTDTQYFGPGTRLTVL.

The chain recombines TRBV3-1 with TRBJ2-2; 9 bases map to TRBD2. From germline, CDR1 is LGHDT and CDR2 YNNKEL (reference sequence). With 1 base clipped from V and 3 bases from J, the junction kept 9 bases outside the gene matches. This CDR3 contains 18 residues. The CDR3 bases are TGTGCCAGCAGCCAAGTGGTAGGCGGGAGGGACGACACCGGGGAGCTGTTTTTT. Translated: CASSQVVGGRDDTGELFF.

This chain joins TRBV6-5 and TRBJ2-2; perhaps TRBD1 as D (6 bases). The CDR3 loop spans 15 amino acids. The V gene's germline CDR1 is MNHEY and CDR2 SVGAGI. V dropped 0 bases and J dropped 4 bases, with 9 bases sitting between them. CDR3 loop: CASSYSDRSTGELFF. In DNA form, the CDR3 reads TGTGCCAGCAGTTACTCTGACAGGTCCACCGGGGAGCTGTTTTTT.

Comments on this clonotype: One end of the junction varies from germline; a read error may be responsible. The rearrangement joins TRBV20-1 to TRBJ2-1; 12 nucleotides align to TRBD2. The CDR3 spans 12 residues. CDR1 and CDR2 (germline): DFQATT, SNEGSKA (reference sequence). DNA of the CDR3: TGCAGTGCTCCTCTAGCGGGAGGGCCTTGGTCTTTC. The encoded protein is CSAPLAGGPWSF.

There are a few counts of this clonotype. The rearrangement links TRBV4-1 to TRBJ1-1; no clear D. The CDR3 covers 15 residues. Germline V CDR1 and CDR2: MGHRA, YSYEKL. The ends were cut back, 2 bases at V and 0 bases at J, with 10 bases in the middle. The CDR3 loop is CASSQRPGMNTEAFF. CDR3 bases: TGCGCCAGCAGCCAAAGGCCGGGCATGAACACTGAAGCTTTCTTT.

The J gene is TRBJ2-7, the V gene TRBV27; the D call may be TRBD1 or TRBD2 (6 bases each). Germline V gene sequence: CDR1 MNHEY, CDR2 SMNVEV (reference sequence). The germline V and J ends were trimmed by 4 bases and 1 base, with 11 bases remaining between them. The CDR3 sequence is 14 residues long. In DNA form, the CDR3 reads TGTGCCAGCAGTTGGAGGGGGAATTCCTACGAGCAGTACTTC. Its translation: CASSWRGNSYEQYF.

V and J are TRBV12-3 or TRBV12-4 and TRBJ1-1; tentative D call: TRBD1 (6 bases). This CDR3 spans 15 amino acids. With 6 bases removed from V and 6 bases from J, the gap between germline ends came to 20 bases. The CDR3 spells CASRTLGGVISEAFF. For the CDR3, the DNA is TGTGCCAGCAGGACCCTAGGGGGGGTTATATCTGAAGCTTTCTTT.